This T cell receptor beta chain originates from a study of cytotoxic CD8 clonotypes in ibrutinib-treated CLL. In the study overall: Samples averaged about 260,000 productive templates and some 96,000 productive rearrangements. Study-level findings and limits: Public clonotypes showed up rarely, and on treatment they shrank or held steady. Sustained-remission patients were sampled at one set of times and progressing patients at different ones. An increase in clonality occurred at ibrutinib response, followed by a return toward baseline at progression.

With regard to this clone: The antigen is not known.

TCRdb's copy holds only in-frame clones and misses some; the assay was immunoSEQ multiplex PCR. The sample comprises approximately 280,000 clones, about 72% of which are singletons, and about 5% rests with the top ten. The sample was PBMCs, taken at disease progression, from a patient treated with ibrutinib. The sequence was collected from a human donor with chronic lymphocytic leukemia.

The CDR3 region has the DNA TGCAGCGTTGACATGGGGTGGAACACTGAAGCTTTCTTT. Its translation: CSVDMGWNTEAFF. The V call is TRBV29-1, the J call TRBJ1-1; no clear D. This CDR3 has 13 residues. Germline V lookup: CDR1 SQVTM, CDR2 ANQGSEA. V was shortened by 3 bases and J by 1 base, with 9 bases between the two germline ends. The full variable domain, in which reference TRBV29-1 and TRBJ1-1 provide the parts outside the CDR3, is SAVISQKPSRDICQRGTSLTIQCQVDSQVTMMFWYRQQPGQSLTLIATANQGSEATYESGFVIDKFPISRPNLTFSTLTVSNMSPEDSSIYLCSVDMGWNTEAFFGQGTRLTVV.